The 27 T cell receptor beta chains below were found in one sample sequenced in a study of T cell repertoires in cytomegalovirus infection. TCRdb re-derived calls from the reads in MiXCR, one entry per CDR3 protein. The sample contains 200,000 to 300,000 distinct CDR3 sequences, about an eighth of which appear only once. The sequencing input was PBMCs. These receptors originate from a human donor in good health (CMV status not recorded). Some clones in this sample may be carry-over from other donors' samples.

This clonotype showed up many times. This chain connects TRBV2 to TRBJ1-5; possibly TRBD1 for D (5 bases). This CDR3 has 14 residues. V gave up 1 base and J gave up 6 bases, with 10 bases separating them. Germline CDR1 SNHLY, CDR2 FYNNEI. The DNA of the CDR3 is TGTGCCAGCAGTGAAGTAACAGGATTTCAGCCCCAGCATTTT. It specifies CASSEVTGFQPQHF.

The chain carries TRBV7-9 and TRBJ2-1; maybe TRBD2 (6 bases). The V gene lost 3 bases and the J gene lost 15 bases, with 9 bases spanning the gap. Germline-derived CDR1 and CDR2 are SEHNR and FQNEAQ (reference sequence). This CDR3 is 10 amino acids long. The CDR3 nucleotides read TGTGCCAGCAGCTTGGGAGGAGGGTTCTTC. Translated, it gives CASSLGGGFF.

This clonotype was observed at least ten times. This chain uses TRBV7-9 with TRBJ2-7, with D tentatively TRBD2 (5 bases). This CDR3 has 13 residues. Per germline, CDR1 SEHNR and CDR2 FQNEAQ (reference sequence). V lost 5 bases and J lost 5, with 13 bases in between. The CDR3 coding sequence is TGTGCCAGCAGCCTCGGCGAGGGTAACGAGCAGTACTTC. This encodes CASSLGEGNEQYF.

This clonotype was detected a few times. This rearrangement joins TRBV7-9 to TRBJ1-2; D is perhaps TRBD1 (6 bases). CDR1 and CDR2 (germline): SEHNR, FQNEAQ (reference sequence). The germline V and J ends were trimmed by 5 bases and 0 bases, with 13 bases remaining between them. The CDR3 runs 15 residues. The CDR3 loop is CASSPKRTANYGYTF. For the CDR3, the DNA is TGTGCCAGCAGCCCTAAAAGGACAGCTAACTATGGCTACACCTTC.

The J gene is TRBJ2-4, the V gene TRBV15; TRBD1 is a possible D gene (6 bases). The V gene's germline CDR1 is LNHNV and CDR2 YYDKDF (reference sequence). The CDR3 length is 15 residues. Between the trimmed V and J ends, which lost 2 bases and 6 bases, there was a span of 14 bases. As DNA, the CDR3 is TGTGCCACCAGCAGATTCGGACAGCCTTTAAACATTCAGTACTTC. Its translation: CATSRFGQPLNIQYF.

This clonotype showed up just a few times. This sequence joins TRBV20-1 and TRBJ1-1, with D unresolved. Per germline, CDR1 DFQATT and CDR2 SNEGSKA (reference sequence). The CDR3 covers 11 residues. V lost 6 bases and J 2 bases, leaving 7 bases between the germline ends. This chain's CDR3 is CSALLNTEAFF. DNA of the CDR3: TGCAGTGCGCTCCTTAACACTGAAGCTTTCTTT.

The J gene is TRBJ2-7, the V gene TRBV28; 7 nucleotides agree with TRBD2. The CDR3 runs 13 residues. Germline V gene lookup returns CDR1 MDHEN and CDR2 SYDVKM. V trimming: 6 bases; J trimming: 5 bases; junction bases outside the gene matches: 7. The CDR3 DNA reads as TGTGCCAGCAGACCCGCGGGAGTGAACGAGCAGTACTTC. Its translation: CASRPAGVNEQYF.

This clonotype was found many times. The chain combines TRBV19 with TRBJ2-5; unclear D gene. The CDR3 totals 10 residues. Looked up from germline, CDR1 is LNHDA and CDR2 is SQIVND (reference sequence). V was clipped by 8 bases and J by 1 base, with 2 bases between them. Written as DNA, the CDR3 is TGTGCCAGTGGCCAAGAGACCCAGTACTTC. Protein: CASGQETQYF.

This clonotype has a handful of counts. The rearrangement uses TRBV20-1 and TRBJ2-3, with D tentatively TRBD2 (5 bases). Looked up from germline, CDR1 is DFQATT and CDR2 is SNEGSKA (reference sequence). V lost 2 bases and J 9 bases, leaving 9 bases between the germline ends. The CDR3 runs to 11 residues. The chain's CDR3 is CSARNSGTQYF. CDR3 coding DNA: TGCAGTGCTAGAAATTCGGGAACGCAGTATTTT.

This clonotype was counted ten times or more. The rearrangement uses TRBV27 and TRBJ1-2; D possibly corresponds to TRBD1 (6 bases). The CDR3 is 15 residues long. From germline, CDR1 is MNHEY and CDR2 SMNVEV (reference sequence). V lost 6 bases to trimming and J lost 2 bases, with 16 bases between them. CDR3 sequence (DNA): TGTGCCAGCAGCCTGACAGGCCTTACCAACTATGGCTACACCTTC. Translating gives CASSLTGLTNYGYTF.

The count of this clonotype is one. The chain combines TRBV20-1 with TRBJ2-3; TRBD2 aligns across 12 bases. The CDR3 extends over 18 amino acids. V shed 4 bases, J shed 4 bases, and the junction held 15 bases outside the gene matches. Germline loops: CDR1 DFQATT, CDR2 SNEGSKA (reference sequence). The CDR3 DNA reads as TGCAGTGCTACCCATACTCCCGGACTAGCGGGAAACCCAGATACGCAGTATTTT. It encodes CSATHTPGLAGNPDTQYF.

This clonotype was observed at least ten times. V is TRBV10-3 and J is TRBJ2-6; 7 nucleotides align to TRBD1. V was pared by 2 bases and J by 0 bases, with 7 bases of the junction left unmatched. The CDR3 contains 18 residues. Germline CDR1 and CDR2: ENHRY and SYGVKD. CDR3 protein: CAISEKRDRSSGANVLTF. The CDR3 region has the DNA TGTGCCATCAGTGAGAAGAGGGACAGATCCTCTGGGGCCAACGTCCTGACTTTC.

This clonotype came up a few times. The chain joins TRBV20-1 to TRBJ1-6; D possibly corresponds to TRBD1 (6 bases). Germline V lookup: CDR1 DFQATT, CDR2 SNEGSKA (reference sequence). There are 15 residues in the CDR3. The V end was cut by 7 bases, the J end by 0 bases, with 13 bases between. CDR3 DNA: TGCAGTGTAAGACAGGACAGCTCCTATAATTCACCCCTCCACTTT. Its translation: CSVRQDSSYNSPLHF.

This clonotype was counted a few times. This chain connects TRBV24-1 to TRBJ2-5, with D perhaps being TRBD1 or TRBD2 (5 bases each). Germline-derived CDR1 and CDR2 are KGHDR and SFDVKD. V dropped 4 bases and J dropped 0 bases, with 14 bases sitting between them. This CDR3 spans 16 amino acids. As DNA, the CDR3 is TGTGCCACCAGTGAGCCTGGGCCGGGACACCAAGAGACCCAGTACTTC. Its translation is CATSEPGPGHQETQYF.

This clonotype was seen many times. This rearrangement joins TRBV7-2 to TRBJ2-3, with D perhaps TRBD1 or TRBD2 (6 bases each). The length of the CDR3 is 16 residues. Germline-derived CDR1 and CDR2 are SGHTA and FQGNSA. Trimming removed 5 bases at V and 4 bases at J, with 19 bases between. CDR3 bases: TGTGCCAGCAGCATCTCTTTGTGGGGGGCCGCAGATACGCAGTATTTT. It translates to CASSISLWGAADTQYF.

This clonotype was counted between two and nine times. V and J are TRBV6-2 or TRBV6-3 and TRBJ2-1; TRBD2 agrees at 7 bases. The V gene end was trimmed by 11 bases and the J gene end by 2 bases; junction bases not matched to a gene: 12. Germline V CDR1 and CDR2: MNHEY, SVGEGT. The CDR3 length is 15 residues. The CDR3 region is CACEGQRGPYNEQFF. CDR3 nucleotide sequence: TGTGCCTGCGAGGGCCAGCGGGGACCCTACAATGAGCAGTTCTTC.

This clonotype was counted between two and nine times. The rearrangement uses TRBV14 and TRBJ2-1, with TRBD2 identical over 7 bases. CDR3 length equals 14 residues. Trimming took 1 base from V and 9 from J; bases not matched to a gene: 6. The germline CDR1 and CDR2 sequences are SGHDN and FVKESK. The CDR3, as DNA: TGTGCCAGCAGCCAAGTAGGGACTACCGGTGAGCAGTTCTTC. Translating it yields CASSQVGTTGEQFF. The full variable domain, completed using reference TRBV14 and TRBJ2-1, is EAGVTQFPSHSVIEKGQTVTLRCDPISGHDNLYWYRRVMGKEIKFLLHFVKESKQDESGMPNNRFLAERTGGTYSTLKVQPAELEDSGVYFCASSQVGTTGEQFFGPGTRLTVL.

In this sample, this clonotype turned up a few times. V and J are TRBV5-5 and TRBJ2-2; D call uncertain. CDR1 is SGHKS and CDR2 is YYEKEE in the germline V gene (reference sequence). The CDR3 totals 16 residues. V lost 1 base and J 0 bases, leaving 10 bases between the germline ends. The CDR3 protein is CASSLQPFPNTGELFF. For the CDR3, the DNA is TGTGCCAGCAGCTTGCAGCCTTTCCCGAACACCGGGGAGCTGTTTTTT.

V and J are TRBV10-2 and TRBJ2-3, with 8 bases identical to TRBD1. Germline CDR1 WSHSY, CDR2 SAAADI. The CDR3 is made up of 15 amino acids. Losses at the gene ends were 6 bases for V and 2 bases for J; bases not matched to a gene: 7. The chain's CDR3 is CASSRQGTNTDTQYF. The CDR3 region has the DNA TGCGCCAGCAGCAGACAGGGGACAAACACAGATACGCAGTATTTT.

At least ten counts were recorded for this clonotype. The V and J genes are TRBV6-5 and TRBJ2-7; D unclear. Germline V gene data show CDR1 as MNHEY and CDR2 as SVGAGI. The CDR3 extends over 12 amino acids. V was trimmed by 6 bases and J by 2 bases, leaving 8 bases between them. CDR3 nucleotide sequence: TGTGCCAGCAGCCAGACCCCCTACGAGCAGTACTTC. It yields the protein CASSQTPYEQYF.

At least ten counts were recorded for this clonotype. Here the CDR3 DNA reads TGTGCCAGCAGCCCAGGACAGGGAGAAGCTTTCTTT. Its translation: CASSPGQGEAFF. The chain uses TRBV11-2 and TRBJ1-1; the match to TRBD1 covers 8 bases. With 5 bases clipped from V and 8 bases from J, the junction kept 4 bases outside the gene matches. This CDR3 region has 12 residues. Germline CDR1 and CDR2: SGHAT and FQNNGV. Combining the CDR3 with reference TRBV11-2 and TRBJ1-1 gives the whole variable domain EAGVAQSPRYKIIEKRQSVAFWCNPISGHATLYWYQQILGQGPKLLIQFQNNGVVDDSQLPKDRFSAERLKGVDSTLKIQPAKLEDSAVYLCASSPGQGEAFFGQGTRLTVV.

The chain joins TRBV15 to TRBJ1-4; TRBD1 might be the D (5 bases). The V and J ends lost 6 bases and 6 bases respectively, with 17 bases between them. The CDR3 contains 15 residues. Germline V gene sequence: CDR1 LNHNV, CDR2 YYDKDF (reference sequence). The DNA for the CDR3 is TGTGCCACCAGTACCGCGGGGACCGCGCATGAAAAACTGTTTTTT. Protein product: CATSTAGTAHEKLFF.

The rearrangement uses TRBV2 and TRBJ2-5, with TRBD2 as a possible D gene (6 bases). The V gene lost 4 bases and the J gene lost 2 bases, with 11 bases spanning the gap. CDR3 length: 14 residues. CDR1 is SNHLY and CDR2 is FYNNEI in the germline V gene. Here the CDR3 DNA reads TGTGCCAGCAGTGGCGGGACTGTACAAGAGACCCAGTACTTC. Residues: CASSGGTVQETQYF.

This clonotype showed up many times. The chain is built from TRBV29-1 and TRBJ2-5, with D possibly matching TRBD2 (6 bases). CDR1 and CDR2 from the germline V gene are SQVTM and ANQGSEA. The V end was cut by 5 bases, the J end by 5 bases, with 15 bases between. The CDR3 covers 13 residues. This CDR3 reads CSVSGAGKETQYF. CDR3 in DNA: TGCAGCGTTTCCGGCGCGGGAAAGGAGACCCAGTACTTC.

This rearrangement joins TRBV5-1 to TRBJ2-7; D is unresolved. Germline V gene lookup returns CDR1 SGHRS and CDR2 YFSETQ. The CDR3 spans 13 residues. V was cut by 2 bases and J by 2 bases, with 8 bases left in between. The CDR3 nucleotides read TGCGCCAGCAGCTTTCTGGGGACCTACGAGCAGTACTTC. It codes for CASSFLGTYEQYF. Supplemented by reference TRBV5-1 and TRBJ2-7, the full variable domain reads KAGVTQTPRYLIKTRGQQVTLSCSPISGHRSVSWYQQTPGQGLQFLFEYFSETQRNKGNFPGRFSGRQFSNSRSEMNVSTLELGDSALYLCASSFLGTYEQYFGPGTRLTVT.

This clonotype was counted many times. V usage is TRBV7-2 and J usage is TRBJ1-4; 7 bases agree with TRBD1. The CDR3 is 14 amino acids. Germline trimming cut 2 bases from V and 5 bases from J; bases unmatched to any gene: 2. Germline lookup yields CDR1 SGHTA and CDR2 FQGNSA. The CDR3 DNA reads as TGTGCCAGCAGCTTAAGGGGGCGAAATGAAAAACTGTTTTTT. Its translation is CASSLRGRNEKLFF.

This clonotype was counted ten times or more. The gene calls are TRBV7-9 and TRBJ2-3; D is possibly TRBD2 (6 bases). Trimming cost V 5 bases and J 0 bases, with 12 bases left between them. The CDR3 is made up of 15 amino acids. Per germline, CDR1 SEHNR and CDR2 FQNEAQ (reference sequence). The CDR3 reads CASSPEGTSTDTQYF. The CDR3 bases are TGTGCCAGCAGCCCGGAGGGGACTAGCACAGATACGCAGTATTTT. Full variable domain (remainder filled in from reference TRBV7-9 and TRBJ2-3): DTGVSQNPRHKITKRGQNVTFRCDPISEHNRLYWYRQTLGQGPEFLTYFQNEAQLEKSRLLSDRFSAERPKGSFSTLEIQRTEQGDSAMYLCASSPEGTSTDTQYFGPGTRLTVL.